This T cell receptor beta chain was found in a study of T-cell reconstitution after alpha-beta-depleted transplantation in children. Unique molecular identifiers were used in preparing the TCRbeta library. Each CDR3 protein is one row after TCRdb ran MiXCR on the PCR reads. The top ten hold 2% to 2.5% of the sample, which has 450,000 to 600,000 distinct CDR3 sequences, roughly 13% seen once. Germline lookup yields CDR1 SQVTM and CDR2 ANQGSEA. The CDR3 contains 14 residues. V lost 6 bases and J lost 0; bases outside the gene matches: 7. The sequence was obtained from a male patient aged 10-17 years who had a stem cell transplant for acute myeloid leukemia, so the T cells may come from the graft donor. The specimen comprised PBMCs, mostly from graft donor cells, sampled 360 days after TCRalphabeta/CD19-depleted stem cell transplant. This rearrangement joins TRBV29-1 to TRBJ1-1, with 7 bases fitting TRBD1. CDR3: CSVNRGPMNTEAFF. CDR3 nucleotide sequence: TGCAGCGTAAACAGGGGTCCGATGAACACTGAAGCTTTCTTT.